The 20 T cell receptor beta chains below come from one sample, sequenced in a study of multiple sclerosis patients with progressive multifocal leukoencephalopathy. Described time point: around 13 months of natalizumab therapy. Data came from immunoSEQ multiplex PCR; TCRdb stores just in-frame clones and leaves some out. Of 20,000 to 25,000 clones in the sample, 75% to 95% were seen once. Source: PBMCs, taken from a patient treated with natalizumab. These receptors were taken from a man younger than 40 with multiple sclerosis.

This clone has only a few counts. This sequence joins TRBV10-1 and TRBJ1-4; possibly TRBD1 for D (6 bases). Trimming pared 4 bases from V and 7 bases from J, leaving 16 bases between. The CDR3 extends over 15 amino acids. Germline loops: CDR1 WNHNN, CDR2 SYGVQD (reference sequence). This chain's CDR3 is CASSVFGGVGEKLFF. CDR3 DNA sequence: TGCGCCAGCAGTGTTTTCGGGGGCGTCGGTGAAAAACTGTTTTTT.

V is TRBV6-5 and J is TRBJ1-1, with 8 bases identical to TRBD1. Germline V CDR1 and CDR2: MNHEY, SVGAGI. There are 15 residues in the CDR3. J lost 1 base, V lost 6 bases, and 7 bases had no gene match. The CDR3 protein is CASSLSGTGNTEAFF. CDR3 coding DNA: TGTGCCAGCAGCTTATCCGGGACAGGGAACACTGAAGCTTTCTTT.

This chain joins TRBV6-5 and TRBJ2-5; D gene ambiguous. Trimming left V 0 bases short and J 5 bases short, with 7 bases between. This CDR3 is built from 13 residues. The germline V gene has CDR1 MNHEY and CDR2 SVGAGI. The CDR3 coding sequence is TGTGCCAGCAGTTACTCGGTGGACGAGACCCAGTACTTC. Translating it yields CASSYSVDETQYF.

The rearrangement uses TRBV18 and TRBJ2-5; D not resolved. The closer fit of TRBJ2-7 to the DNA end suggests the J call may be wrong. From germline, CDR1 is KGHSH and CDR2 LQKENI. This CDR3 is 12 amino acids long. The CDR3 region has the DNA TGTGCCAGCTCACAGGGTTTCTACGAGCAGTACTTC. The encoded protein is CASSQGFYEQYF.

The rearrangement links TRBV4-1 to TRBJ2-3, with D unresolved. The germline V and J ends were trimmed by 0 bases and 6 bases, with 16 bases remaining between them. The germline V gene has CDR1 MGHRA and CDR2 YSYEKL. The CDR3 has 16 amino acids. The CDR3 here is CASSQEPPQPTDTQYF. The CDR3 DNA reads TGCGCCAGCAGCCAAGAACCACCACAGCCGACGGATACGCAGTATTTT.

CDR3 in DNA: TGCGCCAGCAGCTTAAACCCGATTTCGACCGGGGAGCTGTTTTTT. This codes for CASSLNPISTGELFF. V usage is TRBV5-1 and J usage is TRBJ2-2, with no clear D. Germline V gives CDR1 SGHRS, CDR2 YFSETQ. This CDR3 is built from 15 residues. Trimming stripped 2 bases from V and 5 bases from J, with 13 bases between.

V and J are TRBV9 and TRBJ2-5; D possibly corresponds to TRBD2 (6 bases). The J call is uncertain, as TRBJ2-7 better fits the DNA end. Per the germline V gene, CDR1 is SGDLS and CDR2 is YYNGEE. The CDR3 is made up of 13 amino acids. CDR3 DNA: TGTGCCAGCAGCTTGACTCCTAGCGACGAGCAGTACTTC. Amino acid sequence: CASSLTPSDEQYF.

This chain links TRBV27 with TRBJ2-3; D is unclear. CDR1 is MNHEY and CDR2 is SMNVEV in the germline V gene (reference sequence). Deletions cut 2 bases from V and 5 bases from J, with 8 bases between. CDR3 length equals 13 residues. The CDR3 spells CASSLAMGDTQYF. The CDR3 DNA sequence: TGTGCCAGCAGTTTAGCCATGGGAGATACGCAGTATTTT.

The rearrangement uses TRBV7-8 and TRBJ1-2, with no clear D. The V end was cut by 1 base, the J end by 0 bases, with 9 bases between. The CDR3 extends over 15 amino acids. CDR1 and CDR2 from the germline V gene are SGHVS and FQNEAQ. The CDR3 protein is CASSLGSGPNYGYTF. The CDR3 DNA follows: TGTGCCAGCAGCTTAGGCTCAGGACCTAACTATGGCTACACCTTC.

This chain connects TRBV7-9 to TRBJ1-2, with 7 bases that match TRBD1. V trimming: 5 bases; J trimming: 4 bases; junction bases outside the gene matches: 1. The CDR3 runs to 12 residues. CDR1 is SEHNR, CDR2 FQNEAQ, per germline (reference sequence). CDR3 sequence (DNA): TGTGCCAGCAGCCCAGGGGGCTATGGCTACACCTTC. It codes for CASSPGGYGYTF.

The CDR3 bases are TGTGCCAGCAATCCCGGGGACGGCTACGAGCAGTACGTC. Translated: CASNPGDGYEQYV. The chain recombines TRBV6-1 with TRBJ2-7; D may correspond to TRBD1 or TRBD2 (5 bases each). CDR3 length: 13 amino acids. CDR1 is MNHNS and CDR2 is SASEGT in the germline V gene. Trimming left V 7 bases short and J 3 bases short, with 13 bases between.

The chain is built from TRBV6-5 and TRBJ2-1; D may be TRBD2 (5 bases). The CDR3 runs to 14 residues. Germline CDR1 MNHEY, CDR2 SVGAGI. Trimming took off 5 bases at V and 0 bases at J, with 8 bases between the two ends. The CDR3 protein is CASSPGSSYNEQFF. The CDR3 nucleotides are TGTGCCAGCAGTCCGGGGAGCTCCTACAATGAGCAGTTCTTC.

The chain links TRBV7-6 to TRBJ2-3; TRBD2 matches 9 bases. There are 14 residues in the CDR3. V trimming: 6 bases; J trimming: 5 bases; junction bases outside the gene matches: 6. The germline V gene encodes CDR1 SGHVS and CDR2 FNYEAQ. The CDR3 DNA sequence: TGTGCCAGCAGTGAGGCGGGAGGGGTAGATACGCAGTATTTT. It translates to CASSEAGGVDTQYF.

In this sample, this clone turned up a few times. The genes are TRBV4-3 and TRBJ2-1; 8 nucleotides match TRBD1. Germline V gives CDR1 LGHNA, CDR2 YSLEER. The CDR3 runs 15 residues. The V segment lost 1 base and the J segment 3 bases; nucleotides outside the gene matches: 2. In DNA, the CDR3 is TGCGCCAGCAGCCAAGCACAGGGGGGCTACAATGAGCAGTTCTTC. This sequence encodes CASSQAQGGYNEQFF.

This clone was detected once. This chain uses TRBV7-6 with TRBJ1-1, with 7 bases that match TRBD1. Germline loops: CDR1 SGHVS, CDR2 FNYEAQ. V lost 6 bases, J lost 3 bases, and 10 bases stayed unmatched. This CDR3 contains 15 residues. CDR3 protein: CASRAQTGSDTEAFF. Here the CDR3 DNA reads TGTGCCAGCAGAGCCCAGACAGGGTCGGACACTGAAGCTTTCTTT.

The rearrangement joins TRBV4-1 to TRBJ2-5; unclear D gene. CDR1 and CDR2 from the germline V gene are MGHRA and YSYEKL. The CDR3 sequence is 13 residues long. V was clipped by 1 base and J by 6 bases, with 9 bases between them. In DNA, the CDR3 is TGCGCCAGCAGCCAAGCTACCCCCAAGACCCAGTACTTC. Translating it yields CASSQATPKTQYF.

V and J are TRBV4-2 and TRBJ2-7; D is possibly TRBD1 (5 bases). V was trimmed by 2 bases and J by 0 bases, leaving 11 bases between them. This CDR3 spans 15 amino acids. Germline V gene data show CDR1 as LGHNA and CDR2 as YNFKEQ. The CDR3 protein is CASSQSETDSYEQYF. For the CDR3, the DNA is TGTGCCAGCAGCCAATCAGAGACAGACTCCTACGAGCAGTACTTC.

J is TRBJ2-7 and V is TRBV14; no reliable D call. The CDR3 is made up of 14 amino acids. Germline V gives CDR1 SGHDN, CDR2 FVKESK. Deletions cut 0 bases from V and 0 bases from J, with 6 bases between. The CDR3 DNA reads TGTGCCAGCAGCCAAGAAGAGAACTCCTACGAGCAGTACTTC. Protein product: CASSQEENSYEQYF.

The CDR3 loop reads CASHRGANEKLFF. DNA of the CDR3: TGTGCCTCCCACCGGGGGGCTAATGAAAAACTGTTTTTT. This rearrangement joins TRBV2 to TRBJ1-4; the D gene is possibly TRBD1 (5 bases). The CDR3 consists of 13 residues. Germline V gene sequence: CDR1 SNHLY, CDR2 FYNNEI. V was trimmed by 11 bases and J by 3 bases, leaving 13 bases between them.

In its sample, this clone was seen once. The V call is TRBV9, the J call TRBJ1-3; no firm D call. Germline CDR1 reads SGDLS; CDR2 reads YYNGEE. The CDR3 loop spans 12 amino acids. V was pared by 5 bases and J by 1 base, with 4 bases between. CDR3 sequence: CASRGSGNTIYF. The DNA of the CDR3 is TGTGCCAGCAGGGGTTCTGGAAACACCATATATTTT.